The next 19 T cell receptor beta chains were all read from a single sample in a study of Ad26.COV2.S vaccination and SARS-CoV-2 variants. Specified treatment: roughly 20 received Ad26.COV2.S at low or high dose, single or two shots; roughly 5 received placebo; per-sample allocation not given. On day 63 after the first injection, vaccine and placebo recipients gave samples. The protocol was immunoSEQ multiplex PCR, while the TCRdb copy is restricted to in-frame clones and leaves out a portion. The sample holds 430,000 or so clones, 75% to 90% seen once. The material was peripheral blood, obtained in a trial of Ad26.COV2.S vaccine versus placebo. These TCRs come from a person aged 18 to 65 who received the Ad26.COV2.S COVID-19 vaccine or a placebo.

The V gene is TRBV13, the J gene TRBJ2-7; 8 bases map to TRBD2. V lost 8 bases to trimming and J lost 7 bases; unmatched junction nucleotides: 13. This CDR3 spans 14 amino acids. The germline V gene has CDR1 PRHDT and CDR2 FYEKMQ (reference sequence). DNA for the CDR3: TGTGCCAGCTTCCGGCGGGAGGAGCCGTGGGAGCAGTACGTC. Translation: CASFRREEPWEQYV.

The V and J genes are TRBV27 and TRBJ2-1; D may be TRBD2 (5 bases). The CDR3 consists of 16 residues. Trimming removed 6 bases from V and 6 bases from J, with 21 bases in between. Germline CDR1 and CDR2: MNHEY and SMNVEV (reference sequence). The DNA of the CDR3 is TGTGCCAGCAGCCGTGAGGGCCTAGGGCCCTCCAATGAGCAGTTCTTC. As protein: CASSREGLGPSNEQFF.

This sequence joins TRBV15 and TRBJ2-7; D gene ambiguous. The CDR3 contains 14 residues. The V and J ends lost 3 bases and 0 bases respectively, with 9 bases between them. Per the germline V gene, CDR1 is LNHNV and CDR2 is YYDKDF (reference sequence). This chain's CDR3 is CATSRETRSYEQYF. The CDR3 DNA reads TGTGCCACCAGCAGGGAGACTCGCTCCTACGAGCAGTACTTC.

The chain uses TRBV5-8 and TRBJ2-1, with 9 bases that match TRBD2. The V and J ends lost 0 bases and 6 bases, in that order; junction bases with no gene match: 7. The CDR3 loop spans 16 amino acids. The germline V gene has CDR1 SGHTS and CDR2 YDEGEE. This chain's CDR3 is CASSLGVSSGANEQFF. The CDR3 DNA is TGTGCCAGCAGCTTGGGGGTATCTAGCGGGGCCAATGAGCAGTTCTTC. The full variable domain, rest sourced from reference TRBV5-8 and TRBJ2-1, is EAGVTQSPTHLIKTRGQQATLRCSPISGHTSVYWYQQALGLGLQFLLWYDEGEERNRGNFPPRFSGRQFPNYSSELNVNALELEDSALYLCASSLGVSSGANEQFFGPGTRLTVL.

DNA for the CDR3: TGTGCCACCAGCAGAGCGCGGGACAGGGGTTCTGAAGCTTTCTTT. It codes for CATSRARDRGSEAFF. The rearrangement uses TRBV15 and TRBJ1-1, with 10 positions matching TRBD1. CDR1 is LNHNV and CDR2 is YYDKDF in the germline V gene (reference sequence). The CDR3 sequence is 15 residues long. J gave up 6 bases and V 1 base, and 5 bases lay outside the gene matches.

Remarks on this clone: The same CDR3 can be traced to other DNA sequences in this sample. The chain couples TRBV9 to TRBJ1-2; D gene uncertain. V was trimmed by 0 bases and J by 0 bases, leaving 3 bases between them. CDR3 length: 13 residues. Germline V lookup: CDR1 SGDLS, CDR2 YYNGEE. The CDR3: CASSVDPNYGYTF. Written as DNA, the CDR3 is TGTGCCAGCAGCGTAGATCCTAACTATGGCTACACCTTC.

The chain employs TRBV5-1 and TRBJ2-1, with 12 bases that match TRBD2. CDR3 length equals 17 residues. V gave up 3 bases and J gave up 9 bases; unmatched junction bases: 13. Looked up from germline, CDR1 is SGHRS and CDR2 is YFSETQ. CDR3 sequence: CASSSGSSGGAGREQFF. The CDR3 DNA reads TGCGCCAGCAGCTCTGGGTCTAGCGGGGGGGCCGGTCGTGAGCAGTTCTTC. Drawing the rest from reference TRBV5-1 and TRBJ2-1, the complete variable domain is KAGVTQTPRYLIKTRGQQVTLSCSPISGHRSVSWYQQTPGQGLQFLFEYFSETQRNKGNFPGRFSGRQFSNSRSEMNVSTLELGDSALYLCASSSGSSGGAGREQFFGPGTRLTVL.

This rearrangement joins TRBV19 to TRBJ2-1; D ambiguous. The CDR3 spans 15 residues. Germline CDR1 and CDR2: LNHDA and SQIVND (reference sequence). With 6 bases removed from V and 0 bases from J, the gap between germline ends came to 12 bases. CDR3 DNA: TGTGCCAGTAGCTACTTGACCGGCTCCTACAATGAGCAGTTCTTC. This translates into CASSYLTGSYNEQFF.

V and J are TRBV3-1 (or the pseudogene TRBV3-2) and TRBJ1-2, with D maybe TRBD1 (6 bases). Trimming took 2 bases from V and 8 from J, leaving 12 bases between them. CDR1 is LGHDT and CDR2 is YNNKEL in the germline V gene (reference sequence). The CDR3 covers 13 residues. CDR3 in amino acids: CASSQQGFCGYTF. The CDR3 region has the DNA TGTGCCAGCAGCCAACAGGGGTTTTGCGGCTACACCTTC.

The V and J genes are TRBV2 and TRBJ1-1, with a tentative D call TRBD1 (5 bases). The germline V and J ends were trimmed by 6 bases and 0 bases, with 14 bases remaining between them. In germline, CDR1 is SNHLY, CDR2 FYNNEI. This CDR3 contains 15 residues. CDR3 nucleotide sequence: TGTGCCAGCAGGGGGCGAGAGGGGATGAACACTGAAGCTTTCTTT. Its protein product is CASRGREGMNTEAFF.

The CDR3 here is CASSSAGTGHEKLFF. CDR3 nucleotides: TGTGCCAGCAGCTCGGCCGGGACAGGGCATGAAAAACTGTTTTTT. The chain has TRBV5-4 and TRBJ1-4, with 9 bases lining up with TRBD1. The CDR3 has 15 amino acids. The germline V gene has CDR1 SGHNT and CDR2 YYREEE (reference sequence). V dropped 3 bases and J dropped 6; count of bases not matched to a gene: 6. Based on the CDR3 plus reference TRBV5-4 and TRBJ1-4, the full variable domain is ETGVTQSPTHLIKTRGQQVTLRCSSQSGHNTVSWYQQALGQGPQFIFQYYREEENGRGNFPPRFSGLQFPNYSSELNVNALELDDSALYLCASSSAGTGHEKLFFGSGTQLSVL.

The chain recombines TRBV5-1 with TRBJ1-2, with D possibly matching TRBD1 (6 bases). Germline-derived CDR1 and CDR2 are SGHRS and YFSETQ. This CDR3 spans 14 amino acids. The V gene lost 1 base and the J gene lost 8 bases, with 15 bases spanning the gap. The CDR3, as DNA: TGCGCCAGCAGCTTGACTGGGACACCGGACGGCTACACCTTC. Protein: CASSLTGTPDGYTF.

Here the CDR3 reads CASSIGTSQDTQYF. CDR3 bases: TGTGCCAGCAGCATTGGGACTAGCCAAGATACGCAGTATTTT. The chain recombines TRBV7-3 with TRBJ2-3; TRBD2 matches 9 bases. Germline V gives CDR1 SGHTA, CDR2 FQGTGA. V lost 5 bases to trimming and J lost 5 bases; unmatched junction nucleotides: 5. The CDR3 is 14 residues long.

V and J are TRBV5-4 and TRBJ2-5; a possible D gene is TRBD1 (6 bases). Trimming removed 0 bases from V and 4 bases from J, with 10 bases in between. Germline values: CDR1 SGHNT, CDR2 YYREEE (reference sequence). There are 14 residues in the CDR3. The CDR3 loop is CASSLVRGGETQYF. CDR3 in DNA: TGTGCCAGCAGCTTGGTCAGGGGCGGAGAGACCCAGTACTTC.

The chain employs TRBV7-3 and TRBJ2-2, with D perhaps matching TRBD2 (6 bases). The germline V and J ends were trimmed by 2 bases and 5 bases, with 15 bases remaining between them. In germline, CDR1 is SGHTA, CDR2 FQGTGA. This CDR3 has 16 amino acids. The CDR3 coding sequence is TGTGCCAGCAGCTTACTTTCGGGGGAAGGGACCGGGGAGCTGTTTTTT. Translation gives CASSLLSGEGTGELFF.

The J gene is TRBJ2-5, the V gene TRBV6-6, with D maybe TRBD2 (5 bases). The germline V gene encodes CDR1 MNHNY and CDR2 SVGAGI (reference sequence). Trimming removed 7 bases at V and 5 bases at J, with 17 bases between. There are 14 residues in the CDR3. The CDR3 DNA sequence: TGTGCCAGCACTCTGAATGGGAGAGGGGAGACCCAGTACTTC. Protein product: CASTLNGRGETQYF.

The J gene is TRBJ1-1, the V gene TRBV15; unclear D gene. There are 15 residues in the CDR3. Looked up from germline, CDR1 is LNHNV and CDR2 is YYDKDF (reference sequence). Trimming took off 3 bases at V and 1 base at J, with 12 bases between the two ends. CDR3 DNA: TGTGCCACCAGCAGCTCTGACTCGAGGAACACTGAAGCTTTCTTT. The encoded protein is CATSSSDSRNTEAFF.

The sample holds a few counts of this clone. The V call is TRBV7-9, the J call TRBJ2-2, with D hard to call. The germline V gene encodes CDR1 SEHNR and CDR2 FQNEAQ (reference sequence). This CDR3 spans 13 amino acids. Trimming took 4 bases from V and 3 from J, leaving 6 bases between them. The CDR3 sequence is CASSYQYTGELFF. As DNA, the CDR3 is TGTGCCAGCAGCTACCAGTACACCGGGGAGCTGTTTTTT.

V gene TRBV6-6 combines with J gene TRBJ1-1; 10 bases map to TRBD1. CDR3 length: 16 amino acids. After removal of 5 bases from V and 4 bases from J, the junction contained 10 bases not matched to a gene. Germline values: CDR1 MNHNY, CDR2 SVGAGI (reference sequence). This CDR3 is CASSPGTGVVSTEAFF. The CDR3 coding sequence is TGTGCCAGCAGTCCCGGGACAGGGGTCGTTAGCACTGAAGCTTTCTTT.